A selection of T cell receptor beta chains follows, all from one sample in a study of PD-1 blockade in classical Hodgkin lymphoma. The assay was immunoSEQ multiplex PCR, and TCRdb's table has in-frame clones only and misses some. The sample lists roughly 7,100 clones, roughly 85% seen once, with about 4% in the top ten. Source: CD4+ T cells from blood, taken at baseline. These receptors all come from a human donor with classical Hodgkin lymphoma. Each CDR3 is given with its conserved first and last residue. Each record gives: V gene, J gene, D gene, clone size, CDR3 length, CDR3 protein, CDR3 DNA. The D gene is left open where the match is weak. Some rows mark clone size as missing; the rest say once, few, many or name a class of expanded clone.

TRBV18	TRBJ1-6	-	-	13	CATTAGSNSPLHF	TGTGCCACGACAGCTGGGTCTAATTCACCCCTCCACTTT
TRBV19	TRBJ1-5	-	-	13	CASSLHGAQPQHF	TGTGCCAGTAGTTTACATGGGGCTCAGCCCCAGCATTTT
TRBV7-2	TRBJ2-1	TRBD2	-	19	CASSSSGVRARVHYNEQFF	TGTGCCAGCAGTTCCAGCGGGGTACGGGCGCGTGTACACTACAATGAGCAGTTCTTC
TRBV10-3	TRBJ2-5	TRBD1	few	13	CAIGTGVQETQYF	TGTGCCATCGGAACAGGGGTCCAAGAGACCCAGTACTTC
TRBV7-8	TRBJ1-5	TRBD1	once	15	CASSLTGDPNQPQHF	TGTGCCAGCAGCTTAACAGGGGACCCAAATCAGCCCCAGCATTTT
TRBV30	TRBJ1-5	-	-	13	CAWRQTGNQPQHF	TGTGCCTGGAGGCAAACAGGGAATCAGCCCCAGCATTTT
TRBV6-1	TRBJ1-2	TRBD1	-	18	CASSVRGTALLANYGYTF	TGTGCCAGCAGTGTTCGCGGGACAGCACTTTTAGCTAACTATGGCTACACCTTC
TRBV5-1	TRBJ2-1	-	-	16	CASSLGGGGSYNEQFF	TGCGCCAGCAGCTTGGGCGGGGGCGGTTCCTACAATGAGCAGTTCTTC
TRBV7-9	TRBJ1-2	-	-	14	CASSLPQGNYGYTF	TGTGCCAGCAGCTTACCGCAGGGGAACTATGGCTACACCTTC
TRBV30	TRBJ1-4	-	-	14	CAWSVGGPNEKLFF	TGTGCCTGGAGTGTTGGGGGTCCAAATGAAAAACTGTTTTTT
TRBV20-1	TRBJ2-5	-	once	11	CSARGPGTQYF	TGCAGTGCTAGGGGTCCGGGGACCCAGTACTTC
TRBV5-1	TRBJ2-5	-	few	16	CASSLAGVFKQETQYF	TGCGCCAGCAGCTTGGCAGGAGTCTTCAAACAAGAGACCCAGTACTTC
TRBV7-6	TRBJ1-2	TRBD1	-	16	CASSLPPSDREGGYTF	TGTGCCAGCAGCTTACCTCCCAGTGACAGGGAGGGTGGCTACACCTTC
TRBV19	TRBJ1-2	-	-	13	CASTSDRYYGYTF	TGTGCCAGTACCTCAGACAGATACTATGGCTACACCTTC
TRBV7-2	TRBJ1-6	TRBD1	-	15	CASRRMDRGNSPLHF	TGTGCCAGCAGAAGAATGGACAGGGGCAATTCACCCCTCCACTTT
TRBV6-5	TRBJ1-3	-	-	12	CASSGPFGTIYF	TGTGCCAGCTCCGGGCCTTTCGGCACCATATATTTT
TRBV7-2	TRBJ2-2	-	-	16	CASSKTGTGNTGELFF	TGTGCCAGCAGCAAGACCGGGACGGGGAACACCGGGGAGCTGTTTTTT
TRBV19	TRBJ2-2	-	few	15	CASSLRTPTPGELFF	TGTGCCAGTAGTCTACGGACTCCTACTCCAGGGGAGCTGTTTTTT
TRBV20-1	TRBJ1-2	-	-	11	CSASGPGGYTF	TGCAGTGCTAGTGGACCCGGGGGCTACACCTTC
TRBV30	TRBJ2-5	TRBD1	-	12	CAWSVGQGAQYF	TGTGCCTGGAGTGTAGGGCAGGGGGCCCAGTACTTC
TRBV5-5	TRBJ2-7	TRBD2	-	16	CASRGLAENLVGEQYF	TGTGCCAGCAGGGGACTAGCGGAAAACTTAGTGGGCGAGCAGTACTTC
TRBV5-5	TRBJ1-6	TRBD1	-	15	CASSYAGTANSPLHF	TGTGCCAGCAGCTATGCCGGGACAGCTAATTCACCCCTCCACTTT
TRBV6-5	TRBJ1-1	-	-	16	CASSYGVGPGETEAFF	TGTGCCAGCAGTTACGGGGTTGGACCGGGTGAGACTGAAGCTTTCTTT
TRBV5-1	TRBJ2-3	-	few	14	CASSLIEVTDTQYF	TGCGCCAGCAGCTTGATTGAGGTTACAGATACGCAGTATTTT
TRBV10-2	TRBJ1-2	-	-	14	CASSDGGGYYGYTF	TGCGCCAGCAGTGACGGGGGGGGATACTATGGCTACACCTTC
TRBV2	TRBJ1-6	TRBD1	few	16	CASSDIQGAGNSPLHF	TGTGCCAGCAGCGATATACAGGGGGCGGGTAATTCACCCCTCCACTTT
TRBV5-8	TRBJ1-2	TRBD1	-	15	CASSPREQGAYGYTF	TGTGCCAGCAGCCCGAGAGAACAGGGGGCCTATGGCTACACCTTC
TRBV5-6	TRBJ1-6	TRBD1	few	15	CASSLFGTGGSPLHF	TGTGCCAGCAGCTTGTTTGGGACAGGGGGTTCACCCCTCCACTTT
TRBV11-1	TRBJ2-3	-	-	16	CASSSYLVVRTDTQYF	TGTGCCAGCAGCTCCTATCTAGTAGTCAGGACAGATACGCAGTATTTT
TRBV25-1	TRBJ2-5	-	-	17	CASSEGIRRGDQETQYF	TGTGCCAGCAGTGAAGGGATCCGGAGGGGGGACCAAGAGACCCAGTACTTC
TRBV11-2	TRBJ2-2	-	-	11	CASSLLGELFF	TGTGCCAGCAGCTTACTGGGGGAGCTGTTTTTT
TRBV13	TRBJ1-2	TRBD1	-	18	CASSLGLFSTGGQVGYTF	TGTGCCAGCAGCTTAGGCCTATTTTCCACAGGGGGCCAGGTTGGCTACACCTTC
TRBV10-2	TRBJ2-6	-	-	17	CASGAGTLVSGANVLTF	TGCGCCAGCGGAGCCGGGACGCTAGTCTCTGGGGCCAACGTCCTGACTTTC
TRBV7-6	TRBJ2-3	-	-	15	CASSRDPHRPDTQYF	TGTGCCAGCAGCCGGGACCCCCATAGGCCAGATACGCAGTATTTT
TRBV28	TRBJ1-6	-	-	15	CASSLLDLYNSPLHF	TGTGCCAGCAGTTTACTGGATCTCTATAATTCACCCCTCCACTTT
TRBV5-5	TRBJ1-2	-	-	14	CASSFREPNYGYTF	TGTGCCAGCAGCTTTCGTGAACCTAACTATGGCTACACCTTC
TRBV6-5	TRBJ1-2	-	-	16	CASSYDSRPRTYGYTF	TGTGCCAGCAGTTACGATAGCCGTCCCCGCACCTATGGCTACACCTTC
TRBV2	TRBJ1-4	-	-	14	CASRTDATNEKLFF	TGTGCCAGCAGGACGGATGCAACTAATGAAAAACTGTTTTTT
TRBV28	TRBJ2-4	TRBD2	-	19	CASSTSSGRKFLAKNIQYF	TGTGCCAGCAGTACTTCTAGCGGGCGGAAATTCCTAGCCAAAAACATTCAGTACTTC
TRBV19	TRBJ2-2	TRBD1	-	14	CASRSTGDTGELFF	TGTGCCAGTAGGTCGACAGGGGACACCGGGGAGCTGTTTTTT
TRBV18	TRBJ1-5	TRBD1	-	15	CASSPTGAGNQPQHF	TGTGCCAGCTCACCGACAGGGGCAGGCAATCAGCCCCAGCATTTT
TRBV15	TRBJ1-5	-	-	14	CATSREAGNQPQHF	TGTGCCACCAGCAGAGAGGCGGGGAACCAGCCCCAGCATTTT
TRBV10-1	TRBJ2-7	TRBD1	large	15	CASSDPGTGVYEQYF	TGCGCCAGCAGTGACCCCGGGACAGGGGTATACGAGCAGTACTTC
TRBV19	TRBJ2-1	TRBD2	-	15	CASSPLAGDYNEQFF	TGTGCCAGTAGCCCACTAGCGGGGGACTACAATGAGCAGTTCTTC
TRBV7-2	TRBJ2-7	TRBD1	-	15	CASSQGAGGTYEQYF	TGCGCCAGCAGCCAGGGGGCAGGGGGGACCTACGAGCAGTACTTC
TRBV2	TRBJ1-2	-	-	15	CASRGVTGQLDGYTF	TGTGCCAGCAGGGGGGTGACAGGTCAGCTGGATGGCTACACCTTC
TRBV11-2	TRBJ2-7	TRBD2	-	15	CASRPRTSGSGEQYF	TGTGCCAGCAGACCCCGGACTAGCGGGAGTGGCGAGCAGTACTTC
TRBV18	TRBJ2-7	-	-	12	CASSPAEYEQYF	TGTGCCAGCTCACCCGCGGAGTACGAGCAGTACTTC
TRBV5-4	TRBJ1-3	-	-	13	CASSLAGGNTIYF	TGTGCCAGCAGCTTGGCCGGGGGAAACACCATATATTTT
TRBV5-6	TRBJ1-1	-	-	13	CASSLGPNTEAFF	TGTGCCAGCAGCTTGGGCCCGAACACTGAAGCTTTCTTT
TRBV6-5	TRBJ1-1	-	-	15	CASSRDGRSNTEAFF	TGTGCCAGCAGTAGAGACGGCCGGTCGAACACTGAAGCTTTCTTT
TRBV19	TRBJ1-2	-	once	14	CASSNVGVTYGYTF	TGTGCCAGTAGCAACGTGGGGGTAACCTATGGCTACACCTTC
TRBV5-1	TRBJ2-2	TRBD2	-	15	CASSPGTKNTGELFF	TGCGCCAGCAGCCCTGGGACTAAGAACACCGGGGAGCTGTTTTTT
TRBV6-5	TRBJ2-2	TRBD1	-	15	CASRLRGQGTGELFF	TGTGCCAGCAGGCTCAGGGGGCAAGGCACCGGGGAGCTGTTTTTT
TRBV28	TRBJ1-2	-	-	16	CASSASGGDANYGYTF	TGTGCCAGCAGTGCCTCCGGGGGCGACGCTAACTATGGCTACACCTTC
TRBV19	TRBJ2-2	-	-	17	CASSIDTGLANTGELFF	TGTGCCAGTAGTATAGACACGGGACTGGCGAACACCGGGGAGCTGTTTTTT
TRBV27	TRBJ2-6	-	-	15	CASSLWGYGANVLTF	TGTGCCAGCAGTTTATGGGGTTACGGGGCCAACGTCCTGACTTTC
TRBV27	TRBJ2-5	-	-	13	CASRGHLQETQYF	TGTGCCAGCAGAGGGCACCTACAAGAGACCCAGTACTTC